A single sample is the source of the 30 T cell receptor beta chains below, sequenced in a study of cytomegalovirus exposure and HLA in healthy donors. The PCR was carried out with 60 Vbeta primers and 13 Jbeta primers. The data were produced by immunoSEQ multiplex PCR, yet TCRdb's version contains in-frame clones alone and is incomplete. This sample has 150,000 to 200,000 clones, with around 85% found just once. The sample was PBMCs. The receptors were sampled from a man between 18 and 35 years old in good health and CMV-seropositive.

CDR3 region: CAISENRDGYTF. Here the CDR3 DNA reads TGTGCCATCAGTGAGAACAGGGATGGCTACACCTTC. V and J are TRBV10-3 and TRBJ1-2; tentatively, D is TRBD1 (6 bases). V shed 2 bases and J shed 6 bases, with 7 bases lying between them. The germline V gene encodes CDR1 ENHRY and CDR2 SYGVKD. The CDR3 spans 12 residues.

This clone was counted once. The J gene is TRBJ2-5, the V gene TRBV6-6; TRBD2 matches 9 bases. Trimming cost V 2 bases and J 4 bases; bases outside gene matches: 2. This CDR3 contains 14 residues. Germline V gene sequence: CDR1 MNHNY, CDR2 SVGAGI (reference sequence). As DNA, the CDR3 is TGTGCCAGCAGTTACACTAGCGGGCGAGAGACCCAGTACTTC. Amino acids: CASSYTSGRETQYF.

The table lists this clone with a few counts. The rearrangement links TRBV6-5 to TRBJ1-6; D is possibly TRBD1 (6 bases). Trimming cost V 6 bases and J 7 bases, with 10 bases left between them. The CDR3 is 13 amino acids. Germline CDR1 is MNHEY and CDR2 is SVGAGI. CDR3 in amino acids: CASRQTGNSPLHF. DNA for the CDR3: TGTGCCAGCAGGCAAACAGGGAATTCACCCCTCCACTTT.

The CDR3 region is CAWSSWGPLSTSGGESGELFF. The CDR3 DNA reads TGTGCCTGGAGTAGTTGGGGACCATTATCGACTAGCGGGGGCGAATCCGGGGAGCTGTTTTTT. This sequence joins TRBV30 and TRBJ2-2; 12 bases are shared with TRBD2. Trimming took 2 bases from V and 6 from J; bases not matched to a gene: 22. CDR1 and CDR2 (germline): GTSNPN, SVGIG (reference sequence). The CDR3 consists of 21 residues.

With regard to this clone: A junction end diverges from the germline sequence, so it may reflect a read error. This same CDR3 is encoded by further DNA sequences in the sample. The chain combines TRBV10-3 with TRBJ2-7, with 9 bases fitting TRBD1. Germline CDR1 reads ENHRY; CDR2 reads SYGVKD. The CDR3 has 14 residues. CDR3 protein: CAIRGGQGRDEQYF. CDR3 DNA sequence: TGCGCCATCAGGGGGGGACAGGGTCGAGACGAGCAGTACTTC.

CDR3 residues: CASSDSSGNTIYF. The CDR3 DNA follows: TGTGCCAGCAGTGACAGCTCTGGAAACACCATATATTTT. The chain employs TRBV25-1 and TRBJ1-3, with D unclear. The CDR3 is 13 residues long. From germline, CDR1 is MGHDK and CDR2 SYGVNS. V lost 3 bases to trimming and J lost 0 bases, with 3 bases between them.

The chain couples TRBV19 to TRBJ1-5, with a possible D match to TRBD1 (5 bases). Trimming shortened V by 0 bases and J by 11 bases, and 17 bases separated the two germline ends. The CDR3 length is 15 residues. Germline loops: CDR1 LNHDA, CDR2 SQIVND (reference sequence). The CDR3: CASSIDRLRDLAQHF. CDR3 sequence (DNA): TGTGCCAGTAGTATAGATCGACTCAGGGATTTGGCCCAGCATTTT.

The count of this clone is one. The chain is built from TRBV5-5 and TRBJ2-7, with D possibly matching TRBD1 (5 bases). V gave up 1 base and J gave up 2 bases, with 10 bases separating them. Germline V gene lookup returns CDR1 SGHKS and CDR2 YYEKEE (reference sequence). The CDR3 loop spans 14 amino acids. This CDR3 is CASSLRQDTYEQYF. In DNA form, the CDR3 reads TGTGCCAGCAGCTTGCGGCAGGACACCTACGAGCAGTACTTC.

The CDR3, as DNA: TGTGCCAGCAGTCGTCTCGGGACAGGGGGCGCACCGGGACTAGCGGGGAAAAACACCGGGGAGCTGTTTTTT. Translating it yields CASSRLGTGGAPGLAGKNTGELFF. V gene TRBV27 combines with J gene TRBJ2-2, with D perhaps TRBD2 (13 bases). V gave up 5 bases and J gave up 2 bases, with 39 bases separating them. Germline lookup yields CDR1 MNHEY and CDR2 SMNVEV (reference sequence). This CDR3 comprises 24 residues.

This chain connects TRBV5-1 to TRBJ2-7, with 8 bases lining up with TRBD1. This CDR3 region has 15 residues. V shed 2 bases and J 6 bases; nucleotides not matched to a gene: 10. The germline CDR1 and CDR2 sequences are SGHRS and YFSETQ. The CDR3 DNA reads as TGCGCCAGCAGCTTAGGACAGGGAAGGTTATCCGAGCAGTACTTC. As protein: CASSLGQGRLSEQYF.

This clone was seen only once. This chain uses TRBV6-5 with TRBJ2-1, with 8 bases fitting TRBD2. The CDR3 loop spans 14 amino acids. The junction had 6 bases not matched to a gene; V was cut back by 4 bases and J by 7 bases. Germline V gene lookup returns CDR1 MNHEY and CDR2 SVGAGI. CDR3 residues: CASSSRLARNEQFF. In nucleotides, the CDR3 is TGTGCCAGCAGTTCCCGACTAGCGAGGAATGAGCAGTTCTTC.

This clone came up once. The chain uses TRBV29-1 and TRBJ2-7, with TRBD2 as a possible D gene (7 bases). This CDR3 region has 16 residues. V lost 3 bases and J 2 bases, leaving 20 bases between the germline ends. The V gene's germline CDR1 is SQVTM and CDR2 ANQGSEA. CDR3 sequence: CSVDQPGGLNTYEQYF. Here the CDR3 DNA reads TGCAGCGTTGACCAACCGGGGGGCCTTAACACCTACGAGCAGTACTTC.

The rearrangement links TRBV6-5 to TRBJ2-7, with 8 bases fitting TRBD1. The CDR3 runs to 15 residues. Looked up from germline, CDR1 is MNHEY and CDR2 is SVGAGI. Trimming removed 2 bases from V and 3 bases from J; junction bases left unmatched: 6. The CDR3 region has the DNA TGTGCCAGCAGTTACAGCACAGGGGGTATCTACGAGCAGTACTTC. As protein: CASSYSTGGIYEQYF.

V is TRBV27 and J is TRBJ2-7; tentative D call: TRBD2 (5 bases). This CDR3 has 16 amino acids. CDR1 and CDR2 from the germline V gene are MNHEY and SMNVEV (reference sequence). V was pared by 4 bases and J by 3 bases, with 19 bases between. Written as DNA, the CDR3 is TGTGCCAGCAGTTCCTACGACCCGGGATTAAACTACGAGCAGTACTTC. Its translation: CASSSYDPGLNYEQYF.

V and J are TRBV7-9 and TRBJ2-1; 10 nucleotides match TRBD2. Trimming took 2 bases from V and 8 from J; bases not matched to a gene: 6. CDR3 length equals 15 residues. CDR1 is SEHNR, CDR2 FQNEAQ, per germline (reference sequence). The CDR3 loop reads CASSLSGGALDEQFF. For the CDR3, the DNA is TGTGCCAGCAGCTTAAGCGGGGGGGCCTTGGATGAGCAGTTCTTC.

This chain uses TRBV10-3 with TRBJ2-3, with 15 bases fitting TRBD2. CDR3 length equals 17 residues. Germline V gene sequence: CDR1 ENHRY, CDR2 SYGVKD. The V gene end was trimmed by 6 bases and the J gene end by 3 bases; junction bases not matched to a gene: 7. The DNA for the CDR3 is TGTGCCATCAGCTTAGGGACTAGCGGGGGGAAGACAGATACGCAGTATTTT. The encoded protein is CAISLGTSGGKTDTQYF.

The rearrangement uses TRBV18 and TRBJ2-7; TRBD2 might be the D (6 bases). This CDR3 is built from 14 residues. The V gene's germline CDR1 is KGHSH and CDR2 LQKENI. The V end lost 5 bases, the J end lost 7 bases, and 18 bases lay between the germline ends. The CDR3 sequence: CASSMQGGLGEQYF. Written as DNA, the CDR3 is TGTGCCAGCTCAATGCAGGGAGGACTGGGGGAGCAGTACTTC.

V gene TRBV7-9 combines with J gene TRBJ1-4; no clear D. The CDR3 spans 15 residues. V gave up 3 bases and J gave up 8 bases, with 16 bases separating them. Looked up from germline, CDR1 is SEHNR and CDR2 is FQNEAQ (reference sequence). CDR3 protein: CASSFSGQVGEKLFF. CDR3 in DNA: TGTGCCAGCAGCTTTAGTGGGCAGGTCGGCGAAAAACTGTTTTTT.

This clone came up a few times. This chain connects TRBV6-5 to TRBJ1-1; D remains unclear. Trimming took off 2 bases at V and 4 bases at J, with 11 bases between the two ends. The CDR3 contains 14 residues. Germline V gene data show CDR1 as MNHEY and CDR2 as SVGAGI. This chain's CDR3 is CASSYLQSGTEAFF. The CDR3 coding sequence is TGTGCCAGCAGTTACCTCCAATCGGGCACTGAAGCTTTCTTT.

This chain uses TRBV5-4 with TRBJ1-5; D is unclear. The CDR3 has 11 amino acids. The V and J ends lost 5 bases and 11 bases respectively, with 11 bases between them. Germline loops: CDR1 SGHNT, CDR2 YYREEE (reference sequence). The CDR3 sequence: CASRSGLAQHF. CDR3 coding DNA: TGTGCCAGCAGATCCGGGTTGGCCCAGCATTTT.

This chain joins TRBV5-1 and TRBJ2-7, with 8 bases lining up with TRBD1. J was trimmed by 5 bases and V by 5 bases; bases with no gene match: 9. CDR3 length equals 14 residues. In germline, CDR1 is SGHRS, CDR2 YFSETQ. The CDR3 bases are TGCGCCAGCAGGGGACAGGCGAAGGTTGACGAGCAGTACTTC. It yields the protein CASRGQAKVDEQYF.

The J gene is TRBJ2-7, the V gene TRBV12-5; D is unresolved. The CDR3 runs to 11 residues. Germline lookup yields CDR1 LGHNT and CDR2 FRNRAP. V dropped 3 bases and J dropped 3 bases, with 3 bases sitting between them. Written as DNA, the CDR3 is TGTGCTAGTGGTTTCGGCTACGAGCAGTACTTC. Encoded protein: CASGFGYEQYF.

This chain links TRBV27 with TRBJ1-5, with TRBD1 as a possible D gene (5 bases). The germline V gene has CDR1 MNHEY and CDR2 SMNVEV (reference sequence). V lost 0 bases and J lost 3, with 6 bases in between. This CDR3 is built from 14 residues. The CDR3: CASSLSGLNQPQHF. In DNA form, the CDR3 reads TGTGCCAGCAGTTTATCGGGACTCAATCAGCCCCAGCATTTT.

In nucleotides, the CDR3 is TGTGCCAGCAGTGAACACAGGCGTCATAACTATGGCTACACCTTC. Encoded protein: CASSEHRRHNYGYTF. The chain joins TRBV6-1 to TRBJ1-2; the D gene is possibly TRBD1 (5 bases). The CDR3 loop spans 15 amino acids. Germline V lookup: CDR1 MNHNS, CDR2 SASEGT. V lost 2 bases and J lost 1, with 11 bases in between.

J is TRBJ1-2 and V is TRBV29-1; TRBD1 agrees at 7 bases. V shed 8 bases and J 8 bases; nucleotides not matched to a gene: 11. Germline V gives CDR1 SQVTM, CDR2 ANQGSEA. The CDR3 has 12 amino acids. The CDR3 loop reads CSHFEGAEGYTF. The CDR3 DNA reads as TGCAGCCATTTTGAGGGGGCTGAGGGCTACACCTTC.

The chain employs TRBV7-6 and TRBJ1-2; a possible D gene is TRBD1 (5 bases). Per the germline V gene, CDR1 is SGHVS and CDR2 is FNYEAQ. V was shortened by 1 base and J by 1 base, with 7 bases between the two germline ends. This CDR3 region has 14 residues. In nucleotides, the CDR3 is TGTGCCAGCAGCTTAGGGGGGGGTAACTATGGCTACACCTTC. It encodes CASSLGGGNYGYTF.

V and J are TRBV5-4 and TRBJ2-7; D might be TRBD1 (6 bases). Trimming pared 0 bases from V and 0 bases from J, leaving 13 bases between. Germline-derived CDR1 and CDR2 are SGHNT and YYREEE (reference sequence). The CDR3 length is 16 residues. CDR3: CASSLAGGQSSYEQYF. The DNA for the CDR3 is TGTGCCAGCAGCTTGGCCGGCGGACAGAGCTCCTACGAGCAGTACTTC. Together with reference TRBV5-4 and TRBJ2-7, the CDR3 gives the full variable domain: ETGVTQSPTHLIKTRGQQVTLRCSSQSGHNTVSWYQQALGQGPQFIFQYYREEENGRGNFPPRFSGLQFPNYSSELNVNALELDDSALYLCASSLAGGQSSYEQYFGPGTRLTVT.

The V gene is TRBV29-1, the J gene TRBJ2-1; weak D call: TRBD2 (6 bases). There are 12 residues in the CDR3. The ends were cut back, 8 bases at V and 5 bases at J, with 13 bases in the middle. Germline CDR1 and CDR2: SQVTM and ANQGSEA. The CDR3 region is CSSEGPHNEQFF. CDR3 nucleotides: TGCAGCTCGGAGGGCCCCCACAATGAGCAGTTCTTC.

The CDR3 is CASSQVQGTYYGYTF. CDR3 bases: TGTGCCAGCAGCCAGGTACAGGGAACATACTATGGCTACACCTTC. The gene calls are TRBV7-9 and TRBJ1-2; the D gene is possibly TRBD1 (6 bases). The CDR3 contains 15 residues. Germline CDR1 SEHNR, CDR2 FQNEAQ (reference sequence). Deletions cut 5 bases from V and 3 bases from J, with 16 bases between. Full variable domain (missing parts from reference TRBV7-9 and TRBJ1-2): DTGVSQNPRHKITKRGQNVTFRCDPISEHNRLYWYRQTLGQGPEFLTYFQNEAQLEKSRLLSDRFSAERPKGSFSTLEIQRTEQGDSAMYLCASSQVQGTYYGYTFGSGTRLTVV.

This chain joins TRBV9 and TRBJ1-1; D may be TRBD1 (5 bases). The CDR3 spans 15 residues. Germline CDR1 is SGDLS and CDR2 is YYNGEE. The V end lost 0 bases, the J end lost 3 bases, and 12 bases lay between the germline ends. The CDR3, as DNA: TGTGCCAGCAGCGTAGCGGGGGGACTCTACACTGAAGCTTTCTTT. This encodes CASSVAGGLYTEAFF.